These 32 T cell receptor beta chains were sequenced from one sample in a study of T cell changes during pregnancy in multiple sclerosis. Profiling relied on immunoSEQ multiplex PCR, and the TCRdb table lists in-frame clones only, not all of them. The data contain under 95,000 clones, roughly 93% of them singletons. The input for sequencing was peripheral blood, taken in the second trimester of pregnancy. All receptors derive from a female donor in good health, enrolled as a control in a pregnancy study.

The chain employs TRBV9 and TRBJ2-1, with 9 bases that match TRBD1. The CDR3 is made up of 12 amino acids. Germline CDR1 is SGDLS and CDR2 is YYNGEE. After removal of 4 bases from V and 12 bases from J, the junction contained 5 bases not matched to a gene. CDR3 region: CASSPTGGTQFF. The CDR3 region has the DNA TGTGCCAGCAGCCCCACAGGGGGCACGCAGTTCTTC.

The chain uses TRBV29-1 and TRBJ2-2, with TRBD1 as a possible D gene (6 bases). CDR1 SQVTM and CDR2 ANQGSEA come from the germline V gene. V was pared by 7 bases and J by 2 bases, with 11 bases between. The CDR3 is 13 amino acids. The CDR3 DNA sequence: TGCAGCGCCAGACAGGCTAACACCGGGGAGCTGTTTTTT. Protein sequence: CSARQANTGELFF.

V gene TRBV25-1 combines with J gene TRBJ2-2, with D possibly being TRBD2 (6 bases). The CDR3 contains 13 residues. Per germline, CDR1 MGHDK and CDR2 SYGVNS. Deletions cut 5 bases from V and 6 bases from J, with 10 bases between. In DNA, the CDR3 is TGTGCCAGCAGTAAGGGAGGCTCCGGGGAGCTGTTTTTT. Translated: CASSKGGSGELFF.

The chain uses TRBV7-3 and TRBJ1-2, with unresolved D. CDR1 is SGHTA and CDR2 is FQGTGA in the germline V gene. CDR3 size: 13 residues. Trimming removed 4 bases from V and 4 bases from J, with 10 bases in between. The CDR3 here is CASSSSGSYGYTF. CDR3 sequence (DNA): TGTGCCAGCAGCTCTTCGGGGAGCTATGGCTACACCTTC.

J is TRBJ2-2 and V is TRBV5-4, with D unresolved. This CDR3 is built from 14 residues. The ends were cut back, 3 bases at V and 1 base at J, with 7 bases in the middle. Looked up from germline, CDR1 is SGHNT and CDR2 is YYREEE (reference sequence). This CDR3 is CASSSSGNTGELFF. In DNA, the CDR3 is TGTGCCAGCAGCTCTTCGGGGAACACCGGGGAGCTGTTTTTT.

The rearrangement joins TRBV27 to TRBJ2-7, with 10 nucleotides matching TRBD1. Germline-derived CDR1 and CDR2 are MNHEY and SMNVEV (reference sequence). This CDR3 has 13 residues. V lost 3 bases, J lost 12 bases, and 8 bases stayed unmatched. The CDR3 loop reads CASSFSGQGGWYF. In DNA, the CDR3 is TGTGCCAGCAGTTTTTCCGGACAGGGGGGATGGTACTTC.

The chain couples TRBV6-5 to TRBJ1-6; 8 positions match TRBD1. The CDR3 is 16 residues long. Germline V CDR1 and CDR2: MNHEY, SVGAGI. With V trimmed by 2 bases and J by 8 bases, 8 bases remained unmatched. The CDR3 loop reads CASSYTRGPGDSPLHF. Here the CDR3 DNA reads TGTGCCAGCAGTTACACCAGGGGGCCCGGGGATTCACCCCTCCACTTT.

This chain connects TRBV5-6 to TRBJ1-5; perhaps TRBD1 as D (6 bases). Germline values: CDR1 SGHDT, CDR2 YYEEEE. The germline V and J ends were trimmed by 0 bases and 2 bases, with 15 bases remaining between them. This CDR3 comprises 17 residues. CDR3 sequence (DNA): TGTGCCAGCAGCTTGGGCGGCGGGGGCGTCGGCAATCAGCCCCAGCATTTT. Its protein product is CASSLGGGGVGNQPQHF.

The rearrangement joins TRBV19 to TRBJ1-5, with TRBD1 matching 7 bases. Looked up from germline, CDR1 is LNHDA and CDR2 is SQIVND (reference sequence). Trimming cost V 8 bases and J 7 bases; bases outside gene matches: 8. The CDR3 is made up of 13 amino acids. In DNA, the CDR3 is TGTGCCAGTCGTAGCAGGGGGGAACAGCCCCAGCATTTT. It specifies CASRSRGEQPQHF.

V gene TRBV30 combines with J gene TRBJ2-7; 8 bases agree with TRBD1. The CDR3 is 14 residues long. CDR1 is GTSNPN, CDR2 SVGIG, per germline (reference sequence). V was clipped by 8 bases and J by 0 bases; unmatched bases: 9. CDR3 sequence: CALRDRGSSYEQYF. CDR3 bases: TGTGCCCTACGTGACAGGGGAAGCTCCTACGAGCAGTACTTC.

The V and J genes are TRBV6-1 and TRBJ1-5; D perhaps matches TRBD1 (5 bases). Germline assignment: CDR1 MNHNS and CDR2 SASEGT. V was shortened by 0 bases and J by 6 bases, with 15 bases between the two germline ends. CDR3 length: 16 amino acids. This chain's CDR3 is CASSEAGGRGGQPQHF. The CDR3 coding sequence is TGTGCCAGCAGTGAAGCTGGGGGGAGGGGCGGTCAGCCCCAGCATTTT.

The rearrangement links TRBV19 to TRBJ1-5, with TRBD1 matching over 9 bases. The V and J ends lost 5 bases and 4 bases, in that order; junction bases with no gene match: 15. Germline V gene data show CDR1 as LNHDA and CDR2 as SQIVND (reference sequence). The CDR3 runs to 18 residues. The CDR3 sequence: CASSHEGRTGGRNQPQHF. The CDR3 DNA follows: TGTGCCAGTAGTCACGAAGGGCGAACAGGGGGCCGTAATCAGCCCCAGCATTTT.

The chain employs TRBV18 and TRBJ2-7, with D perhaps matching TRBD1 (6 bases). The CDR3 has 16 residues. V lost 2 bases to trimming and J lost 0 bases, with 14 bases between them. From germline, CDR1 is KGHSH and CDR2 LQKENI. The CDR3 spells CASSPLPGASSYEQYF. CDR3 nucleotides: TGTGCCAGCTCACCATTGCCAGGGGCTTCCTCCTACGAGCAGTACTTC.

The chain is built from TRBV5-4 and TRBJ2-1; TRBD2 aligns across 10 bases. Unmatched junction bases numbered 4, after V lost 0 bases and J lost 7 bases. The CDR3 is made up of 15 amino acids. The V gene's germline CDR1 is SGHNT and CDR2 YYREEE (reference sequence). CDR3 amino acids: CASSLGLAGVNEQFF. Written as DNA, the CDR3 is TGTGCCAGCAGCTTGGGGCTAGCGGGGGTAAATGAGCAGTTCTTC.

The CDR3 sequence is CASSASGREGRTEAFF. The DNA of the CDR3 is TGTGCCAGCAGCGCCTCCGGTCGTGAAGGGAGGACTGAAGCTTTCTTT. The rearrangement uses TRBV7-9 and TRBJ1-1, with D unclear. This CDR3 has 16 residues. V was trimmed by 5 bases and J by 5 bases, leaving 21 bases between them. The V gene's germline CDR1 is SEHNR and CDR2 FQNEAQ (reference sequence).

This clone was found once. V gene TRBV7-2 combines with J gene TRBJ1-1, with no clear D. The V and J ends lost 1 base and 1 base respectively, with 16 bases between them. The V gene's germline CDR1 is SGHTA and CDR2 FQGNSA. CDR3 length equals 17 residues. CDR3 protein: CASSLVGGGLKNTEAFF. In DNA, the CDR3 is TGTGCCAGCAGCTTAGTAGGCGGCGGACTTAAGAACACTGAAGCTTTCTTT.

The chain recombines TRBV7-6 with TRBJ1-2; unclear D gene. Trimming stripped 5 bases from V and 7 bases from J, with 20 bases between. CDR3 length equals 15 residues. In germline, CDR1 is SGHVS, CDR2 FNYEAQ. In nucleotides, the CDR3 is TGTGCCAGCAGCCCGCGAGGCGAGGGAATCGGTGGCTACACCTTC. Its protein product is CASSPRGEGIGGYTF.

The chain's CDR3 is CASLPIPRGAQTEAFF. The CDR3, as DNA: TGTGCAAGTCTCCCCATCCCACGGGGGGCGCAGACTGAAGCTTTCTTT. The chain carries TRBV12-2 and TRBJ1-1. TRBV12-2 is tagged as a pseudogene. The CDR3 has 16 amino acids.

V is TRBV7-8 and J is TRBJ2-1; a possible D gene is TRBD1 (6 bases). V lost 1 base and J 12 bases, leaving 19 bases between the germline ends. CDR1 is SGHVS, CDR2 FQNEAQ, per germline. This CDR3 is 15 amino acids long. The CDR3 reads CASSLGQGSEKRQFF. Here the CDR3 DNA reads TGTGCCAGCAGCTTAGGGCAGGGGAGTGAGAAGCGGCAGTTCTTC. Full variable domain (outside the CDR3, taken from reference TRBV7-8 and TRBJ2-1): GAGVSQSPRYKVAKRGQDVALRCDPISGHVSLFWYQQALGQGPEFLTYFQNEAQLDKSGLPSDRFFAERPEGSVSTLKIQRTQQEDSAVYLCASSLGQGSEKRQFFGPGTRLTVL.

The gene calls are TRBV18 and TRBJ1-1; D might be TRBD1 (6 bases). The CDR3 is 13 amino acids. V was trimmed by 6 bases and J by 1 base, leaving 9 bases between them. CDR1 and CDR2 (germline): KGHSH, LQKENI. Here the CDR3 reads CASSLDRNTEAFF. The CDR3 nucleotides read TGTGCCAGCTCCCTGGACAGGAACACTGAAGCTTTCTTT.

Written as DNA, the CDR3 is TGTGCCAGTAGTCCGCTCACAGGGACAGCCTATGGCTACACCTTC. Protein product: CASSPLTGTAYGYTF. V gene TRBV19 combines with J gene TRBJ1-2, with 7 bases that match TRBD1. This CDR3 spans 15 amino acids. V trimming: 5 bases; J trimming: 4 bases; junction bases outside the gene matches: 10. Germline V lookup: CDR1 LNHDA, CDR2 SQIVND (reference sequence).

Comments on this clone: The sample carries other DNA sequences with the same CDR3. This chain links TRBV7-3 with TRBJ1-1; D gene uncertain. CDR1 SGHTA and CDR2 FQGTGA come from the germline V gene. The CDR3 has 13 amino acids. V was pared by 3 bases and J by 0 bases, with 5 bases between. CDR3 amino acids: CASSLSMNTEAFF. The CDR3, as DNA: TGTGCCAGCAGCTTGTCCATGAACACTGAAGCTTTCTTT.

The gene calls are TRBV19 and TRBJ1-6, with 7 positions matching TRBD1. This CDR3 contains 16 residues. Germline V gives CDR1 LNHDA, CDR2 SQIVND (reference sequence). V dropped 7 bases and J dropped 6; count of bases not matched to a gene: 12. Here the CDR3 reads CASTLLGDSSNSPLHF. The CDR3, as DNA: TGTGCCAGTACCCTACTTGGGGACAGCTCTAATTCACCCCTCCACTTT.

The CDR3 loop reads CAISAGTGGYGYTF. The CDR3 coding sequence is TGTGCCATCAGCGCCGGGACAGGAGGCTATGGCTACACCTTC. The rearrangement uses TRBV10-3 and TRBJ1-2, with TRBD1 matching over 8 bases. V lost 6 bases to trimming and J lost 4 bases; unmatched junction nucleotides: 7. The length of the CDR3 is 14 residues. Per germline, CDR1 ENHRY and CDR2 SYGVKD.

This clone occurred once. The rearrangement joins TRBV28 to TRBJ1-1; D gene ambiguous. V lost 3 bases and J 5 bases, leaving 16 bases between the germline ends. The germline gives CDR1 MDHEN, CDR2 SYDVKM. The CDR3 consists of 15 residues. CDR3 amino acids: CASSLPGEVGTEAFF. CDR3 nucleotides: TGTGCCAGCAGTTTGCCGGGAGAGGTGGGTACTGAAGCTTTCTTT.

The rearrangement joins TRBV7-3 to TRBJ2-5; 8 positions match TRBD2. CDR1 is SGHTA and CDR2 is FQGTGA in the germline V gene. The CDR3 is made up of 15 amino acids. Unmatched junction bases numbered 9, after V lost 2 bases and J lost 7 bases. In DNA form, the CDR3 reads TGTGCCAGCAGCTTATCCCTCGCGGGGGGAGGGACCCAGTACTTC. As protein: CASSLSLAGGGTQYF.

The rearrangement uses TRBV5-1 and TRBJ2-2; 7 nucleotides line up with TRBD1. This CDR3 has 15 amino acids. Germline CDR1 and CDR2: SGHRS and YFSETQ. Trimming cost V 6 bases and J 7 bases; bases outside gene matches: 12. The CDR3 sequence: CASIDTGTAFGELFF. As DNA, the CDR3 is TGCGCCAGCATCGATACCGGGACAGCTTTCGGGGAGCTGTTTTTT.

The chain employs TRBV27 and TRBJ2-5, with 9 bases fitting TRBD2. After removal of 2 bases from V and 2 bases from J, the junction contained 0 bases not matched to a gene. The CDR3 runs 14 residues. Germline V gene data show CDR1 as MNHEY and CDR2 as SMNVEV (reference sequence). The CDR3 protein is CASSLLAGQETQYF. DNA for the CDR3: TGTGCCAGCAGTTTACTAGCGGGGCAAGAGACCCAGTACTTC.

This chain joins TRBV6-5 and TRBJ1-2; TRBD1 might be the D (5 bases). Germline CDR1 reads MNHEY; CDR2 reads SVGAGI. CDR3 length equals 16 residues. V was shortened by 4 bases and J by 4 bases, with 19 bases between the two germline ends. The CDR3 loop is CASSFNTGDWGYGYTF. CDR3 nucleotide sequence: TGTGCCAGCAGTTTTAACACGGGGGACTGGGGCTATGGCTACACCTTC.

The chain employs TRBV7-9 and TRBJ1-2; 8 bases line up with TRBD1. In germline, CDR1 is SEHNR, CDR2 FQNEAQ (reference sequence). The junction had 8 bases not matched to a gene; V was cut back by 2 bases and J by 0 bases. The CDR3 extends over 17 amino acids. CDR3 DNA: TGTGCCAGCAGCTTAAGGGGACAGGATATTCCTAACTATGGCTACACCTTC. It yields the protein CASSLRGQDIPNYGYTF.

The V call is TRBV5-1, the J call TRBJ2-5; D is possibly TRBD2 (6 bases). Trimming left V 0 bases short and J 2 bases short, with 11 bases between. The germline gives CDR1 SGHRS, CDR2 YFSETQ. The CDR3 is 15 amino acids. CDR3 in DNA: TGCGCCAGCAGCTTGGTAGGAGGGATACAAGAGACCCAGTACTTC. It codes for CASSLVGGIQETQYF.

The chain recombines TRBV5-1 with TRBJ1-1, with TRBD1 as a possible D gene (6 bases). V dropped 4 bases and J dropped 3 bases, with 10 bases sitting between them. Per the germline V gene, CDR1 is SGHRS and CDR2 is YFSETQ. This CDR3 has 13 residues. The CDR3 here is CASSKTGDTEAFF. CDR3 coding DNA: TGCGCCAGCAGCAAGACAGGAGACACTGAAGCTTTCTTT. The full variable domain, its missing parts supplied by reference TRBV5-1 and TRBJ1-1, is KAGVTQTPRYLIKTRGQQVTLSCSPISGHRSVSWYQQTPGQGLQFLFEYFSETQRNKGNFPGRFSGRQFSNSRSEMNVSTLELGDSALYLCASSKTGDTEAFFGQGTRLTVV.